The following is a T cell receptor (beta chain) sequence with its context. Its cognate antigen is unknown. This specimen comes from a study of CD8+ T cells in alopecia areata. At the level of the study: Treatment comprised oral tofacitinib, 5 to 10 mg twice daily, in treated patients.

CDR1 is PRHDT, CDR2 FYEKMQ, per germline (reference sequence). The CDR3 sequence is 16 residues long. The V segment lost 5 bases and the J segment 2 bases; nucleotides outside the gene matches: 5. Study-wide points: Scalp data also include sequences from resident alphabeta T cells of normal skin. Scalp clonality and expanded CD8+ clones among the top 100 fell significantly with tofacitinib.

After isolation, RNA underwent reverse transcription to generate cDNA as the sequencing template. Using immunoSEQ multiplex PCR, the repertoire was profiled, and TCRdb retains in-frame clones only, with some absent. In the table there are about 180,000 clones, approximately 49% of which are singletons. Treatment noted: oral pan-JAK inhibitor, 5-10 mg twice daily. CD4+ and CD8+ T cells were sorted from PBMCs. J is TRBJ2-3 and V is TRBV13; 12 positions match TRBD2. The material was CD8+ T cells sorted from blood, obtained at approximately week 52, from a patient treated with tofacitinib. This receptor was obtained from a human donor with alopecia areata. As DNA, the CDR3 is TGTGCCAGCAGCGCGACTAGCGGGGGAATCACAGATACGCAGTATTTT. Translating it yields CASSATSGGITDTQYF.